A single sample gave rise to the 22 T cell receptor beta chains below, sequenced in a study of T cells after yellow fever vaccination (dated by TCRdb to the late 2010s). Libraries were made using 5' RACE. Data came from an Illumina HiSeq 2500. TCRdb reran the public reads through fastp at Q25 and MiXCR, keeping productive beta chains. Duplicate CDR3 protein sequences are folded into a single record with the most common DNA and genes. The sample records around 600,000 distinct CDR3 sequences, around an eighth of which are singletons. Together, the top ten hold about 15% of the sample. What this sample's treatment or condition label stands for: live attenuated yellow fever vaccine strain. Sequenced here: PBMCs, sampled on the day of the yellow fever booster vaccination. The source of these receptors is a man aged 30 to 45 who received the YFV17D yellow fever vaccine.

There are many counts of this clonotype. The rearrangement links TRBV7-2 to TRBJ2-2; D could derive from TRBD1 or TRBD2 (5 bases each). CDR1 is SGHTA, CDR2 FQGNSA, per germline. The CDR3 loop spans 13 amino acids. V gave up 1 base and J gave up 7 bases, with 7 bases separating them. CDR3 region: CASSLGGIGELFF. For the CDR3, the DNA is TGTGCCAGCAGCTTAGGGGGGATCGGGGAGCTGTTTTTT.

The chain joins TRBV14 to TRBJ2-1; 8 bases are a match to TRBD2. V shed 4 bases and J 3 bases; nucleotides not matched to a gene: 8. CDR1 is SGHDN and CDR2 is FVKESK in the germline V gene. This CDR3 region has 16 residues. The chain's CDR3 is CASSRGERGLYNEQFF. CDR3 in DNA: TGTGCCAGCAGCCGGGGGGAGCGGGGGCTCTACAATGAGCAGTTCTTC.

This chain links TRBV7-2 with TRBJ2-3; D is undetermined. This CDR3 is 14 amino acids long. The V gene lost 2 bases and the J gene lost 0 bases, with 6 bases spanning the gap. CDR1 and CDR2 from the germline V gene are SGHTA and FQGNSA. This CDR3 reads CASSLIASTDTQYF. The DNA for the CDR3 is TGTGCCAGCAGCTTAATCGCTAGCACAGATACGCAGTATTTT.

As for this clonotype: One end of the junction does not line up with germline, which may come from a read error. The V gene is TRBV7-7, the J gene TRBJ2-1, with D maybe TRBD1 (5 bases). CDR3 length: 13 amino acids. The germline gives CDR1 SSHAT, CDR2 FNYEAQ (reference sequence). In DNA form, the CDR3 reads TGTGCTAGCAGCTTAGTTCTAGGGGATGAGCAGTTCTTC. Translation gives CASSLVLGDEQFF.

This clonotype has more than one count but fewer than ten. The rearrangement uses TRBV28 and TRBJ1-2, with 7 bases lining up with TRBD1. This CDR3 contains 16 residues. The germline CDR1 and CDR2 sequences are MDHEN and SYDVKM. After removal of 6 bases from V and 3 bases from J, the junction contained 13 bases not matched to a gene. The CDR3 DNA is TGTGCCAGCAGCCAAATCCGGGACAGTATCCACTATGGCTACACCTTC. Translation gives CASSQIRDSIHYGYTF.

The chain combines TRBV27 with TRBJ2-2, with TRBD2 identical over 13 bases. Germline values: CDR1 MNHEY, CDR2 SMNVEV (reference sequence). The CDR3 runs to 19 residues. V lost 6 bases to trimming and J lost 1 base; unmatched junction nucleotides: 11. CDR3 region: CASRNRGLAGVKNTGELFF. The CDR3, as DNA: TGTGCCAGCAGAAATCGTGGACTAGCGGGAGTGAAGAACACCGGGGAGCTGTTTTTT.

This clonotype was detected only a few times. The DNA of the CDR3 is TGCGCCAGCAGCCAAGGCGGGACAGGGGATGTCGAGCAGTACTTC. This sequence encodes CASSQGGTGDVEQYF. The V gene is TRBV4-1, the J gene TRBJ2-7, with 10 bases identical to TRBD1. This CDR3 contains 15 residues. The J segment lost 6 bases and the V segment lost 1 base, leaving 6 bases of the junction unmatched. Germline-derived CDR1 and CDR2 are MGHRA and YSYEKL.

J is TRBJ1-2 and V is TRBV12-3 or TRBV12-4, with D maybe TRBD1 (5 bases). V gave up 4 bases and J gave up 8 bases, with 14 bases separating them. CDR3 length: 13 amino acids. CDR3: CASSSFVGDGYTF. The CDR3 DNA follows: TGTGCCAGCAGTTCGTTCGTGGGGGACGGCTACACCTTC.

V is TRBV5-6 and J is TRBJ1-2; D call uncertain. The CDR3 totals 13 residues. Germline V gene sequence: CDR1 SGHDT, CDR2 YYEEEE. Between the trimmed V and J ends, which lost 4 bases and 4 bases, there was a span of 11 bases. CDR3 sequence reads: CASSRADRYGYTF. The CDR3 DNA follows: TGTGCCAGCAGCAGGGCAGACCGCTATGGCTACACCTTC. The variable domain in full, with the rest retrieved from reference TRBV5-6 and TRBJ1-2, is DAGVTQSPTHLIKTRGQQVTLRCSPKSGHDTVSWYQQALGQGPQFIFQYYEEEERQRGNFPDRFSGHQFPNYSSELNVNALLLGDSALYLCASSRADRYGYTFGSGTRLTVV.

The DNA for the CDR3 is TGTGCCAGCTCACCCCAGGGGGTCACAGATACGCAGTATTTT. It encodes CASSPQGVTDTQYF. The J gene is TRBJ2-3, the V gene TRBV18, with 7 bases that match TRBD1. The CDR3 contains 14 residues. With 3 bases clipped from V and 2 bases from J, the junction kept 2 bases outside the gene matches. Germline V gene sequence: CDR1 KGHSH, CDR2 LQKENI.

This clonotype has more than one count but fewer than ten. The chain recombines TRBV6-5 with TRBJ2-2; 7 bases align to TRBD1. CDR1 is MNHEY, CDR2 SVGAGI, per germline. The CDR3 has 14 residues. With 4 bases clipped from V and 7 bases from J, the junction kept 6 bases outside the gene matches. The CDR3 spells CASSFVRGNGELFF. In nucleotides, the CDR3 is TGTGCCAGCAGTTTTGTCAGGGGGAACGGGGAGCTGTTTTTT.

The chain employs TRBV24-1 and TRBJ2-2, with 11 bases identical to TRBD1. The CDR3 is made up of 16 amino acids. V shed 3 bases and J 6 bases; nucleotides not matched to a gene: 5. Germline lookup yields CDR1 KGHDR and CDR2 SFDVKD. The CDR3: CATSDPGTGGSGELFF. DNA of the CDR3: TGTGCCACCAGTGATCCCGGGACAGGGGGTTCCGGGGAGCTGTTTTTT.

The genes are TRBV6-1 and TRBJ1-1, with no clear D. CDR1 and CDR2 (germline): MNHNS, SASEGT. Trimming removed 6 bases from V and 6 bases from J, with 17 bases in between. The CDR3 is 14 amino acids. CDR3 residues: CASRNADHGAEAFF. The CDR3 bases are TGTGCCAGCAGGAACGCTGACCACGGGGCTGAAGCTTTCTTT.

This rearrangement joins TRBV7-2 to TRBJ2-5; 8 bases line up with TRBD2. The CDR3 is made up of 15 amino acids. The junction had 12 bases not matched to a gene; V was cut back by 5 bases and J by 7 bases. The germline V gene encodes CDR1 SGHTA and CDR2 FQGNSA. DNA of the CDR3: TGTGCCAGCAGCCCCCCGGGACTAGTCCAGGGGACCCAGTACTTC. Protein sequence: CASSPPGLVQGTQYF.

The chain joins TRBV12-3 or TRBV12-4 to TRBJ1-5; 7 bases agree with TRBD1. Unmatched junction bases numbered 9, after V lost 7 bases and J lost 3 bases. CDR3 size: 15 residues. CDR3 DNA sequence: TGTGCCAGCACCAGGGGACAGCCGGCCAATCAGCCCCAGCATTTT. It is translated as CASTRGQPANQPQHF.

Many counts were recorded for this clonotype. The gene calls are TRBV7-3 and TRBJ2-1; the D call may be TRBD1 or TRBD2 (5 bases each). Germline V gene data show CDR1 as SGHTA and CDR2 as FQGTGA. The CDR3 covers 16 residues. Trimming took off 0 bases at V and 6 bases at J, with 15 bases between the two ends. The CDR3 reads CASSLTRDGGSNEQFF. The CDR3 DNA follows: TGTGCCAGCAGCTTAACCCGGGACGGAGGATCCAATGAGCAGTTCTTC.

This clonotype was seen ten or more times. The rearrangement joins TRBV12-3 or TRBV12-4 to TRBJ2-7; unclear D gene. The CDR3 contains 13 residues. V was pared by 3 bases and J by 4 bases, with 10 bases between. The CDR3 here is CASSFNPTYEQYF. CDR3 DNA sequence: TGTGCCAGCAGTTTTAACCCTACTTACGAGCAGTACTTC.

This clonotype has just a few counts. V usage is TRBV20-1 and J usage is TRBJ2-7, with D perhaps assigned TRBD1 or TRBD2 (5 bases each). Trimming pared 5 bases from V and 4 bases from J, leaving 18 bases between. The CDR3 runs to 14 residues. Looked up from germline, CDR1 is DFQATT and CDR2 is SNEGSKA (reference sequence). Here the CDR3 reads CSASMGPASYEQYF. In DNA form, the CDR3 reads TGCAGTGCTTCCATGGGACCAGCTTCTTACGAGCAGTACTTC.

This rearrangement joins TRBV3-1 to TRBJ2-7, with D tentatively TRBD2 (6 bases). The CDR3 is 13 amino acids. Looked up from germline, CDR1 is LGHDT and CDR2 is YNNKEL (reference sequence). Trimming cost V 3 bases and J 4 bases, with 10 bases left between them. The DNA for the CDR3 is TGTGCCAGCAGCCAGGCGGGAAGGTACGAGCAGTACTTC. Its translation is CASSQAGRYEQYF.

This clonotype was observed a few times. The chain links TRBV7-8 to TRBJ2-1; D remains unclear. Trimming shortened V by 3 bases and J by 7 bases, and 13 bases separated the two germline ends. Germline V CDR1 and CDR2: SGHVS, FQNEAQ. The CDR3 has 14 residues. The chain's CDR3 is CASSFSFASNEQFF. CDR3 in DNA: TGTGCCAGCAGCTTTTCTTTCGCCTCTAATGAGCAGTTCTTC.

This rearrangement joins TRBV6-5 to TRBJ1-2, with D hard to call. Germline V lookup: CDR1 MNHEY, CDR2 SVGAGI. V was cut by 0 bases and J by 7 bases, with 6 bases left in between. The CDR3 sequence is 12 residues long. The CDR3 protein is CASSYSGTGYTF. As DNA, the CDR3 is TGTGCCAGCAGTTACTCGGGCACTGGCTACACCTTC.

The V call is TRBV5-1, the J call TRBJ1-5, with D perhaps TRBD1 (6 bases). This CDR3 spans 15 amino acids. Germline V lookup: CDR1 SGHRS, CDR2 YFSETQ. Trimming stripped 0 bases from V and 3 bases from J, with 10 bases between. The CDR3 sequence is CASSLDAGVNQPQHF. The CDR3 DNA is TGCGCCAGCAGCTTGGATGCAGGGGTCAATCAGCCCCAGCATTTT.